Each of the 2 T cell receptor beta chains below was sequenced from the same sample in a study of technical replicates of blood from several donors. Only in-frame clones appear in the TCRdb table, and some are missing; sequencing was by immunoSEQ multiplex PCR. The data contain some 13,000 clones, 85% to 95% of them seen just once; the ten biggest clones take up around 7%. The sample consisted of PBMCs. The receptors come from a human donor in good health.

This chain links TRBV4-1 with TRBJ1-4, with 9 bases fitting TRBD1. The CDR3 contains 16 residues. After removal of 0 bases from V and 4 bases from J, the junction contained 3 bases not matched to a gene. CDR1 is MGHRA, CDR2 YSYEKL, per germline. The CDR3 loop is CASSQDPGQGNEKLFF. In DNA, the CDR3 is TGCGCCAGCAGCCAAGATCCGGGACAGGGTAATGAAAAACTGTTTTTT.

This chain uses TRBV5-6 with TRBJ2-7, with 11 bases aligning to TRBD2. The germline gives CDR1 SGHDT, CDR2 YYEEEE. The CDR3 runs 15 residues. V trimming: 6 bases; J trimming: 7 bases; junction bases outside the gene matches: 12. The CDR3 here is CASTLVLAGEREQYF. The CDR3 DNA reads TGTGCCAGCACGCTGGTACTAGCGGGAGAGCGGGAGCAGTACTTC.